One and the same sample provided the 28 T cell receptor beta chains below, sequenced in a study of T cells in Graves' hyperthyroidism and ophthalmopathy. Amplification targeted TCR beta CDR3 regions from RNA transcripts. The HTBI primer set served for first-round RT-PCR of the TCR CDR3. A single record per CDR3 protein comes from TCRdb applying MiXCR to the multiplex PCR reads. The sample holds around 250,000 distinct CDR3 sequences, more than 14% seen once. The sample comprised blood. The receptors here all came from a woman in her 40s with Graves' hyperthyroidism that later progressed to Graves' ophthalmopathy.

The chain joins TRBV9 to TRBJ2-1, with D unresolved. The CDR3 totals 16 residues. In germline, CDR1 is SGDLS, CDR2 YYNGEE. Trimming took off 4 bases at V and 0 bases at J, with 14 bases between the two ends. This CDR3 is CASSPVKQSSYNEQFF. In DNA, the CDR3 is TGTGCCAGCAGCCCTGTGAAGCAGAGCTCCTACAATGAGCAGTTCTTC.

This clonotype was picked up many times. The V and J genes are TRBV7-8 and TRBJ1-4; D call uncertain. The germline V gene encodes CDR1 SGHVS and CDR2 FQNEAQ. The CDR3 totals 15 residues. Trimming took 7 bases from V and 0 from J, leaving 12 bases between them. CDR3: CASTDTPATNEKLFF. The CDR3 bases are TGTGCCAGCACCGACACCCCCGCAACTAATGAAAAACTGTTTTTT.

This clonotype appeared a few times. This sequence joins TRBV30 and TRBJ1-4; D is perhaps TRBD1 (5 bases). Trimming took 0 bases from V and 5 from J, leaving 13 bases between them. Germline assignment: CDR1 GTSNPN and CDR2 SVGIG (reference sequence). This CDR3 region has 15 residues. CDR3 sequence: CAWSVPGFPNEKLFF. CDR3 bases: TGTGCCTGGAGTGTACCAGGGTTTCCAAATGAAAAACTGTTTTTT.

Comments on this clonotype: A much larger clone lies a single base off, so this may be a read error. The chain joins TRBV27 to TRBJ2-5; D tentatively reads TRBD1 or TRBD2 (5 bases each). This CDR3 is 15 amino acids long. The V gene lost 5 bases and the J gene lost 7 bases, with 20 bases spanning the gap. In germline, CDR1 is MNHEY, CDR2 SMNVEV (reference sequence). Written as DNA, the CDR3 is TGTGCCAGCAGTAGTCCGGGACGGACCGAAGGGACCCAGTACTTC. The encoded protein is CASSSPGRTEGTQYF.

The J gene is TRBJ2-7, the V gene TRBV6-4; TRBD2 agrees at 8 bases. This CDR3 has 11 residues. The germline V gene has CDR1 MRHNA and CDR2 SNTAGT. V shed 11 bases and J 2 bases; nucleotides not matched to a gene: 2. CDR3 loop: CAPLAAYEQYF. The CDR3 DNA sequence: TGTGCCCCACTAGCGGCCTACGAGCAGTACTTC.

This clonotype has just a few counts. The genes are TRBV5-4 and TRBJ2-3; 10 bases are shared with TRBD2. Germline trimming cut 1 base from V and 5 bases from J; bases unmatched to any gene: 4. The CDR3 spans 15 residues. Germline CDR1 is SGHNT and CDR2 is YYREEE (reference sequence). The CDR3 region is CASSLSASGGDTQYF. The CDR3 nucleotides are TGTGCCAGCAGCTTGTCGGCTAGCGGGGGAGATACGCAGTATTTT.

This clonotype came up many times. The chain has TRBV24-1 and TRBJ2-1; D is possibly TRBD2 (5 bases). Germline V gene lookup returns CDR1 KGHDR and CDR2 SFDVKD. V was trimmed by 5 bases and J by 9 bases, leaving 19 bases between them. The CDR3 spans 15 residues. The CDR3 region has the DNA TGTGCCACCAGTGTTTCGGGGTTGGACTTGGCTGAGCAGTTCTTC. This gives the protein CATSVSGLDLAEQFF.

Comment on this clonotype: A read error may be the cause here, since a much bigger clone is one base away. The chain recombines TRBV30 with TRBJ1-1; D perhaps matches TRBD1 (5 bases). CDR3 length: 12 residues. Germline values: CDR1 GTSNPN, CDR2 SVGIG (reference sequence). The CDR3: CAWSAGSTGAFF. The DNA of the CDR3 is TGTGCCTGGAGTGCAGGGAGCACTGGAGCTTTCTTT.

This clonotype showed up many times. The chain joins TRBV2 to TRBJ1-5; D call uncertain. V dropped 4 bases and J dropped 2 bases, with 9 bases sitting between them. Per the germline V gene, CDR1 is SNHLY and CDR2 is FYNNEI. There are 14 residues in the CDR3. Written as DNA, the CDR3 is TGTGCCAGCAGTGTTATCCAGGGCAATCAGCCCCAGCATTTT. Translating it yields CASSVIQGNQPQHF.

The table lists this clonotype with many counts. This sequence joins TRBV27 and TRBJ2-5; 16 nucleotides line up with TRBD2. Trimming at V came to 6 bases and at J to 3 bases, leaving 13 bases not matched to a gene. This CDR3 has 19 amino acids. CDR1 is MNHEY and CDR2 is SMNVEV in the germline V gene (reference sequence). The CDR3 loop reads CASSRPGTSGRGVKETQYF. CDR3 DNA sequence: TGTGCCAGCAGCCGACCCGGGACTAGCGGGAGGGGAGTGAAAGAGACCCAGTACTTC.

This clonotype was observed many times. The chain combines TRBV5-8 with TRBJ2-5; weak D call: TRBD2 (6 bases). This CDR3 region has 12 residues. Germline V gene data show CDR1 as SGHTS and CDR2 as YDEGEE. Trimming cost V 3 bases and J 6 bases, with 9 bases left between them. The CDR3 sequence: CASSSGVKTQYF. DNA of the CDR3: TGTGCCAGCAGCTCGGGGGTCAAGACCCAGTACTTC.

There are many counts of this clonotype. V gene TRBV12-5 combines with J gene TRBJ1-1, with D maybe TRBD1 (5 bases). Trimming cost V 7 bases and J 1 base, with 10 bases left between them. This CDR3 has 13 amino acids. Germline V gene lookup returns CDR1 LGHNT and CDR2 FRNRAP. The CDR3 DNA reads as TGTGCTAGTGCCCGACAGTCGAACACTGAAGCTTTCTTT. It specifies CASARQSNTEAFF.

This clonotype was seen at least ten times. The chain recombines TRBV3-1 with TRBJ2-3; 8 nucleotides match TRBD2. Trimming at V came to 4 bases and at J to 6 bases, leaving 6 bases not matched to a gene. The CDR3 sequence is 14 residues long. Germline-derived CDR1 and CDR2 are LGHDT and YNNKEL (reference sequence). CDR3 in DNA: TGTGCCAGCAGCCTTAGCGGGAAGTGGGATACGCAGTATTTT. This gives the protein CASSLSGKWDTQYF.

The table lists this clonotype with many counts. The gene calls are TRBV29-1 and TRBJ2-7, with 11 bases matching TRBD2. The germline gives CDR1 SQVTM, CDR2 ANQGSEA. Trimming took 4 bases from V and 3 from J; bases not matched to a gene: 2. This CDR3 contains 13 residues. CDR3 sequence (DNA): TGCAGCGTTGGGACTAGCGGGTTCTACGAGCAGTACTTC. It codes for CSVGTSGFYEQYF.

This clonotype was picked up a small number of times. This may arise from a read error, as a much more abundant clone is one base away. The rearrangement links TRBV2 to TRBJ1-2; the D gene is possibly TRBD1 (6 bases). The CDR3 runs 13 residues. V dropped 10 bases and J dropped 0 bases, with 12 bases sitting between them. Germline V CDR1 and CDR2: SNHLY, FYNNEI. The CDR3 reads CATPDSSNYGYTF. The CDR3 DNA reads TGTGCCACCCCGGACAGTTCTAACTATGGCTACACCTTC.

This clonotype was found many times. The rearrangement links TRBV6-1 to TRBJ1-1; D call uncertain. The V end lost 7 bases, the J end lost 0 bases, and 12 bases lay between the germline ends. CDR3 length: 14 residues. Germline CDR1 reads MNHNS; CDR2 reads SASEGT. DNA for the CDR3: TGTGCCAGCAAGAGAGGTTGGGTGAACACTGAAGCTTTCTTT. It encodes CASKRGWVNTEAFF.

To note about this clonotype: A read error is possible here, since a much larger clone lies one base away. The V gene is TRBV28, the J gene TRBJ2-5, with 10 bases matching TRBD1. Germline V gene data show CDR1 as MDHEN and CDR2 as SYDVKM. The CDR3 consists of 17 residues. CDR3 DNA sequence: TGTGCCAGCAGTCCCGACCGAAGACAGGGGGCGCGAGAGACCCAGCACTTC. This sequence encodes CASSPDRRQGARETQHF. Based on the CDR3 plus reference TRBV28 and TRBJ2-5, the full variable domain is DVKVTQSSRYLVKRTGEKVFLECVQDMDHENMFWYRQDPGLGLRLIYFSYDVKMKEKGDIPEGYSVSREKKERFSLILESASTNQTSMYLCASSPDRRQGARETQHFGPGTRLLVL.

This clonotype was recorded at least ten times. This chain joins TRBV5-5 and TRBJ2-2; 7 nucleotides agree with TRBD1. V shed 5 bases, J shed 7 bases, and the junction held 14 bases outside the gene matches. Germline loops: CDR1 SGHKS, CDR2 YYEKEE (reference sequence). The CDR3 sequence is 16 residues long. The CDR3 sequence is CASRYDRAAPFGELFF. The CDR3 bases are TGTGCCAGCAGATACGACAGGGCAGCTCCATTCGGGGAGCTGTTTTTT.

This clonotype has at least ten counts. V gene TRBV11-1 combines with J gene TRBJ2-1; 8 bases are a match to TRBD2. There are 17 residues in the CDR3. With V trimmed by 4 bases and J by 9 bases, 17 bases remained unmatched. The germline V gene has CDR1 SGHAT and CDR2 FQDESV (reference sequence). The CDR3 nucleotides read TGTGCCAGCAGCTCCTACGCTCCAGCGGGGGCTTCGGGTGAGCAGTTCTTC. Translated: CASSSYAPAGASGEQFF.

The chain combines TRBV7-9 with TRBJ2-1; 8 bases map to TRBD1. This CDR3 is 16 amino acids long. The germline V gene has CDR1 SEHNR and CDR2 FQNEAQ (reference sequence). Trimming at V came to 2 bases and at J to 5 bases, leaving 8 bases not matched to a gene. This CDR3 reads CASSLPTGDLNNEQFF. CDR3 DNA: TGTGCCAGCAGCTTACCGACAGGGGACTTGAACAATGAGCAGTTCTTC.

This clonotype has at least ten counts. The chain joins TRBV30 to TRBJ2-1, with D possibly being TRBD2 (5 bases). Trimming stripped 2 bases from V and 7 bases from J, with 15 bases between. CDR1 GTSNPN and CDR2 SVGIG come from the germline V gene (reference sequence). The length of the CDR3 is 14 residues. The DNA for the CDR3 is TGTGCCTGGAGTTGGCGGGCCCGACAAAATGAGCAGTTCTTC. Translated, it gives CAWSWRARQNEQFF.

This clonotype has ten or more counts. The chain joins TRBV28 to TRBJ2-5, with a weak D call TRBD2 (6 bases). From germline, CDR1 is MDHEN and CDR2 SYDVKM. The CDR3 has 13 amino acids. Trimming pared 7 bases from V and 8 bases from J, leaving 17 bases between. The CDR3 protein is CASTSGDQGTQYF. In DNA, the CDR3 is TGTGCCAGCACCTCGGGGGACCAAGGTACCCAGTACTTC. The full variable domain, its missing parts supplied by reference TRBV28 and TRBJ2-5, is DVKVTQSSRYLVKRTGEKVFLECVQDMDHENMFWYRQDPGLGLRLIYFSYDVKMKEKGDIPEGYSVSREKKERFSLILESASTNQTSMYLCASTSGDQGTQYFGPGTRLLVL.

V and J are TRBV5-6 and TRBJ2-1; 14 positions match TRBD2. The CDR3 sequence is 20 residues long. J lost 2 bases, V lost 0 bases, and 10 bases had no gene match. Germline V lookup: CDR1 SGHDT, CDR2 YYEEEE. This CDR3 reads CASSLERGLAGEGAYNEQFF. DNA of the CDR3: TGTGCCAGCAGCTTGGAGCGGGGACTAGCGGGAGAGGGGGCCTACAATGAGCAGTTCTTC.

V and J are TRBV5-4 and TRBJ2-6, with D possibly TRBD1 on 7 matching bases. The CDR3 has 16 amino acids. Germline lookup yields CDR1 SGHNT and CDR2 YYREEE (reference sequence). The V end lost 4 bases, the J end lost 0 bases, and 11 bases lay between the germline ends. Written as DNA, the CDR3 is TGTGCCAGCAGCGCGGGACAGTTCTCTGGGGCCAACGTCCTGACTTTC. It translates to CASSAGQFSGANVLTF.

This clonotype was observed at least ten times. The rearrangement joins TRBV27 to TRBJ2-2; TRBD1 might be the D (6 bases). V was cut by 6 bases and J by 5 bases, with 13 bases left in between. The CDR3 is 14 amino acids. Germline V gives CDR1 MNHEY, CDR2 SMNVEV (reference sequence). Here the CDR3 DNA reads TGTGCCAGCAGGGACCGGACAGTAACCGGGGAGCTGTTTTTT. Residues: CASRDRTVTGELFF.

This clonotype was seen a few times. This chain links TRBV7-8 with TRBJ2-2; unclear D gene. This CDR3 is built from 15 residues. Germline CDR1 SGHVS, CDR2 FQNEAQ. The germline V and J ends were trimmed by 4 bases and 1 base, with 10 bases remaining between them. This CDR3 is CASSSTPKNTGELFF. The CDR3 DNA reads as TGTGCCAGCAGCTCAACTCCGAAGAACACCGGGGAGCTGTTTTTT.

The chain uses TRBV28 and TRBJ1-5; D uncertain. There are 14 residues in the CDR3. Trimming left V 10 bases short and J 0 bases short, with 13 bases between. CDR1 and CDR2 from the germline V gene are MDHEN and SYDVKM. The CDR3 reads CATSTAHSNQPQHF. CDR3 in DNA: TGTGCCACTTCGACCGCACATAGCAATCAGCCCCAGCATTTT.

Many counts were recorded for this clonotype. The chain couples TRBV11-2 to TRBJ1-4, with D perhaps TRBD1 (6 bases). The CDR3 contains 14 residues. The V gene's germline CDR1 is SGHAT and CDR2 FQNNGV. V shed 4 bases and J shed 8 bases, with 14 bases lying between them. The CDR3 region is CASSSHQGREKLFF. In DNA, the CDR3 is TGTGCCAGCAGCTCCCACCAGGGGAGGGAAAAACTGTTTTTT.